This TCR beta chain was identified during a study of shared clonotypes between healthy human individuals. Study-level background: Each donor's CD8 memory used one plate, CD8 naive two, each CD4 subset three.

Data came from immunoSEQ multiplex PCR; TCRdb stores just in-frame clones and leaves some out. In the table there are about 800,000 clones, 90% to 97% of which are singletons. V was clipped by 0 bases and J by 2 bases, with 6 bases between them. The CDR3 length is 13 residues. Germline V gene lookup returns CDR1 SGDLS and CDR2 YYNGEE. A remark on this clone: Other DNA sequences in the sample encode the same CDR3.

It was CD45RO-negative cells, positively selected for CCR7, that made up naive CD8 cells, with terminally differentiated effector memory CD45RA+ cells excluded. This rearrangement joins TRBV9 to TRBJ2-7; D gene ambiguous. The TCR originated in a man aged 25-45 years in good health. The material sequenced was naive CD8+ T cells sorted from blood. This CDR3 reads CASSVDSAYEQYF. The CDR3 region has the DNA TGTGCCAGCAGCGTAGATTCGGCCTACGAGCAGTACTTC.